Following are 27 T cell receptor beta chains from one sample sequenced in a study of cytomegalovirus exposure and HLA in healthy donors (TCRdb year 2017). Library generation was performed with the immunoSEQ multiplex PCR assay. A mixture of 60 forward primers for TCR Vbeta segments and 13 reverse primers for TCR Jbeta segments was used in the multiplex PCR. In its TCRdb copy, this immuneACCESS table keeps in-frame sequences only and misses some clones. Where compared with another copy, unresolved V genes explain less than half of these, and the others have no known cause. The table held for this sample gives some 72,000 clones. Of the sample, approximately 5% falls within the top ten clones. The sequenced sample was PBMCs. The receptor source for this set is a man aged 35 to 55 in good health and CMV-seronegative.

The chain has TRBV30 and TRBJ2-2; TRBD2 might be the D (6 bases). The CDR3 spans 14 residues. Per germline, CDR1 GTSNPN and CDR2 SVGIG (reference sequence). Deletions cut 4 bases from V and 3 bases from J, with 12 bases between. In DNA, the CDR3 is TGTGCCTGGACGGGGGTTAGGGACACCGGGGAGCTGTTTTTT. It translates to CAWTGVRDTGELFF.

J is TRBJ2-7 and V is TRBV27; 9 nucleotides agree with TRBD2. The CDR3 has 16 residues. The V and J ends lost 0 bases and 0 bases, in that order; junction bases with no gene match: 3. Germline values: CDR1 MNHEY, CDR2 SMNVEV (reference sequence). This chain's CDR3 is CASSLSLAGSSYEQYF. CDR3 nucleotide sequence: TGTGCCAGCAGTTTATCCCTAGCGGGGTCCTCCTACGAGCAGTACTTC.

V is TRBV7-9 and J is TRBJ1-5; TRBD1 matches at 10 bases. Germline assignment: CDR1 SEHNR and CDR2 FQNEAQ (reference sequence). J was trimmed by 7 bases and V by 5 bases; bases with no gene match: 8. The CDR3 runs 15 residues. DNA for the CDR3: TGTGCCAGCAGCAAGTCCCGGGACAGGGGCCAGCCCCAGCATTTT. Translation: CASSKSRDRGQPQHF.

This chain joins TRBV5-1 and TRBJ1-1, with D uncertain. The CDR3 consists of 15 residues. The germline CDR1 and CDR2 sequences are SGHRS and YFSETQ. Trimming stripped 5 bases from V and 0 bases from J, with 14 bases between. CDR3 protein: CASRPGEAMNTEAFF. The CDR3 nucleotides read TGCGCCAGCAGGCCCGGGGAGGCAATGAACACTGAAGCTTTCTTT.

The chain joins TRBV28 to TRBJ1-2; D is perhaps TRBD1 (6 bases). CDR3 size: 15 residues. The ends were cut back, 7 bases at V and 2 bases at J, with 17 bases in the middle. Germline V lookup: CDR1 MDHEN, CDR2 SYDVKM. The CDR3 nucleotides read TGTGCCAGCAACCCCGGGACACCTCTCAACTATGGCTACACCTTC. Translation gives CASNPGTPLNYGYTF.

The chain carries TRBV7-9 and TRBJ1-3; the D gene is possibly TRBD1 (6 bases). Deletions cut 3 bases from V and 2 bases from J, with 14 bases between. The CDR3 covers 16 residues. Germline lookup yields CDR1 SEHNR and CDR2 FQNEAQ (reference sequence). As DNA, the CDR3 is TGTGCCAGCAGCTTGATAGGGCACAGGGCTGGAAACACCATATATTTT. It encodes CASSLIGHRAGNTIYF.

The V and J genes are TRBV9 and TRBJ2-5; 7 nucleotides line up with TRBD2. The J call is in doubt because the DNA end fits TRBJ2-7 better. The CDR3 is 16 residues long. Per germline, CDR1 SGDLS and CDR2 YYNGEE. The CDR3 bases are TGTGCCAGCAGCGTAGCCCCTGGGCAGGGAGGGTACGAGCAGTACTTC. As protein: CASSVAPGQGGYEQYF.

In nucleotides, the CDR3 is TGTGCCAGCAGCTTGGTATCGGGACACCGCTTCTACACCTTC. Protein sequence: CASSLVSGHRFYTF. This chain uses TRBV5-6 with TRBJ1-2; possible D gene TRBD1, 6 bases. The CDR3 is made up of 14 amino acids. Trimming shortened V by 0 bases and J by 10 bases, and 16 bases separated the two germline ends. Germline assignment: CDR1 SGHDT and CDR2 YYEEEE.

The chain combines TRBV10-3 with TRBJ2-6, with D possibly TRBD1 on 6 matching bases. Germline values: CDR1 ENHRY, CDR2 SYGVKD. Trimming stripped 9 bases from V and 1 base from J, with 13 bases between. The CDR3 consists of 15 residues. The DNA for the CDR3 is TGTGCCATAGGGACATCTCCATCTGGGGCCAACGTCCTGACTTTC. It translates to CAIGTSPSGANVLTF.

The chain joins TRBV11-2 to TRBJ2-5; 15 positions match TRBD2. This CDR3 is 17 amino acids long. Germline lookup yields CDR1 SGHAT and CDR2 FQNNGV. V lost 5 bases and J lost 5; bases outside the gene matches: 9. The CDR3 is CASSLTGTSGGLETQYF. CDR3 DNA sequence: TGTGCCAGCAGCCTAACCGGGACTAGCGGGGGGCTCGAGACCCAGTACTTC.

J is TRBJ1-5 and V is TRBV18; a possible D gene is TRBD1 (5 bases). The length of the CDR3 is 16 residues. CDR1 KGHSH and CDR2 LQKENI come from the germline V gene. Trimming took off 4 bases at V and 1 base at J, with 14 bases between the two ends. The CDR3 nucleotides read TGTGCCAGCTCACAGGGACTCCTTCGGAGCAATCAGCCCCAGCATTTT. It encodes CASSQGLLRSNQPQHF.

CDR3 DNA sequence: TGTGCCAGCGGAAGAAGACAGGTGAGCTCCTACGAGCAGTACTTC. This gives the protein CASGRRQVSSYEQYF. J is TRBJ2-7 and V is TRBV6-1; weak D call: TRBD1 (6 bases). Germline CDR1 MNHNS, CDR2 SASEGT. The CDR3 contains 15 residues. V shed 8 bases and J shed 0 bases, with 17 bases lying between them.

The chain joins TRBV6-5 to TRBJ2-5; D not certain. V was shortened by 4 bases and J by 5 bases, with 11 bases between the two germline ends. Per the germline V gene, CDR1 is MNHEY and CDR2 is SVGAGI. The CDR3 contains 13 residues. CDR3 loop: CASSSFPRETQYF. CDR3 in DNA: TGTGCCAGCAGTTCCTTTCCCAGGGAGACCCAGTACTTC.

CDR3 in amino acids: CASSTSGYNEQFF. The CDR3 bases are TGCGCCAGCAGTACTAGCGGATACAATGAGCAGTTCTTC. This chain connects TRBV10-2 to TRBJ2-1, with TRBD2 matching over 8 bases. Germline CDR1 WSHSY, CDR2 SAAADI. CDR3 size: 13 residues. V lost 5 bases, J lost 4 bases, and 1 base stayed unmatched.

The chain employs TRBV18 and TRBJ1-1; 11 bases agree with TRBD1. After removal of 3 bases from V and 6 bases from J, the junction contained 6 bases not matched to a gene. The CDR3 spans 15 residues. Germline CDR1 and CDR2: KGHSH and LQKENI. The CDR3 here is CASSPTGQGASEAFF. DNA for the CDR3: TGTGCCAGCTCACCTACAGGACAGGGGGCTTCTGAAGCTTTCTTT.

This sequence joins TRBV18 and TRBJ2-3, with TRBD2 identical over 12 bases. The CDR3 loop spans 16 amino acids. The J segment lost 2 bases and the V segment lost 6 bases, leaving 6 bases of the junction unmatched. Germline V CDR1 and CDR2: KGHSH, LQKENI. CDR3 amino acids: CASSPGLAGNTDTQYF. As DNA, the CDR3 is TGTGCCAGCTCGCCGGGACTAGCGGGTAACACAGATACGCAGTATTTT.

The J gene is TRBJ2-5, the V gene TRBV30; possible D gene TRBD1, 8 bases. This CDR3 comprises 16 residues. Germline V gene sequence: CDR1 GTSNPN, CDR2 SVGIG (reference sequence). Between the trimmed V and J ends, which lost 1 base and 5 bases, there was a span of 20 bases. CDR3 sequence reads: CAWSGGLTGEGETQYF. CDR3 sequence (DNA): TGTGCCTGGAGTGGAGGTCTGACAGGGGAGGGGGAGACCCAGTACTTC.

The chain uses TRBV6-6 and TRBJ2-7; possible D gene TRBD2, 6 bases. The ends were cut back, 6 bases at V and 3 bases at J, with 15 bases in the middle. The CDR3 length is 14 residues. CDR1 and CDR2 (germline): MNHNY, SVGAGI (reference sequence). In DNA, the CDR3 is TGTGCCAGCAGCCCCCCCGCGCGGGGCTACGAGCAGTACTTC. It yields the protein CASSPPARGYEQYF.

The chain employs TRBV30 and TRBJ1-6; D perhaps matches TRBD1 (6 bases). The V end was cut by 2 bases, the J end by 6 bases, with 14 bases between. CDR1 is GTSNPN and CDR2 is SVGIG in the germline V gene (reference sequence). The CDR3 loop spans 15 amino acids. CDR3 nucleotides: TGTGCCTGGAGTTTAAGTGGGACACTTAATTCACCCCTCCACTTT. It translates to CAWSLSGTLNSPLHF.

The chain uses TRBV4-1 and TRBJ2-7; 10 bases agree with TRBD2. The junction had 6 bases not matched to a gene; V was cut back by 0 bases and J by 4 bases. The CDR3 length is 16 residues. Germline lookup yields CDR1 MGHRA and CDR2 YSYEKL. The CDR3 nucleotides read TGCGCCAGCAGCCAAGATCGAGCGGGAGGGCAGTACGAGCAGTACTTC. This gives the protein CASSQDRAGGQYEQYF.

The V and J genes are TRBV7-6 and TRBJ2-1; D is unclear. Germline V gene lookup returns CDR1 SGHVS and CDR2 FNYEAQ. The V gene lost 5 bases and the J gene lost 2 bases, with 7 bases spanning the gap. The CDR3 sequence is 13 residues long. The DNA of the CDR3 is TGTGCCAGCAGCGCTCAGGCCTACAATGAGCAGTTCTTC. The encoded protein is CASSAQAYNEQFF.

The J gene is TRBJ1-1, the V gene TRBV5-4; a weak D match, TRBD1 (6 bases). V dropped 0 bases and J dropped 4 bases, with 13 bases sitting between them. CDR1 and CDR2 from the germline V gene are SGHNT and YYREEE (reference sequence). The CDR3 extends over 15 amino acids. The CDR3 loop reads CASSLARGAGTEAFF. CDR3 sequence (DNA): TGTGCCAGCAGCTTGGCTCGGGGGGCGGGCACTGAAGCTTTCTTT.

The J gene is TRBJ1-1, the V gene TRBV13; 8 positions match TRBD1. V lost 2 bases to trimming and J lost 1 base; unmatched junction nucleotides: 0. Germline loops: CDR1 PRHDT, CDR2 FYEKMQ (reference sequence). The CDR3 sequence is 14 residues long. CDR3 coding DNA: TGTGCCAGCAGCTTACAGGGGGCGAACACTGAAGCTTTCTTT. It specifies CASSLQGANTEAFF.

The J gene is TRBJ1-1, the V gene TRBV19; the D gene is possibly TRBD1 (6 bases). This CDR3 has 15 amino acids. CDR1 LNHDA and CDR2 SQIVND come from the germline V gene (reference sequence). The V end was cut by 6 bases, the J end by 4 bases, with 18 bases between. CDR3 amino acids: CASSRKGGGRTEAFF. CDR3 sequence (DNA): TGTGCCAGTAGCCGCAAGGGAGGGGGACGCACTGAAGCTTTCTTT. Full variable domain (remainder filled in from reference TRBV19 and TRBJ1-1): DGGITQSPKYLFRKEGQNVTLSCEQNLNHDAMYWYRQDPGQGLRLIYYSQIVNDFQKGDIAEGYSVSREKKESFPLTVTSAQKNPTAFYLCASSRKGGGRTEAFFGQGTRLTVV.

The chain employs TRBV2 and TRBJ1-2; 8 nucleotides align to TRBD1. Germline V gene data show CDR1 as SNHLY and CDR2 as FYNNEI. This CDR3 spans 14 amino acids. J lost 4 bases, V lost 5 bases, and 6 bases had no gene match. The CDR3 nucleotides are TGTGCCAGCAGTCCGACAGGGGACGGCTATGGCTACACCTTC. Protein: CASSPTGDGYGYTF.

This sequence joins TRBV19 and TRBJ1-5, with D perhaps matching TRBD1 (5 bases). V dropped 4 bases and J dropped 1 base, with 17 bases sitting between them. The CDR3 runs 17 residues. The V gene's germline CDR1 is LNHDA and CDR2 SQIVND (reference sequence). The CDR3 spells CASSSPVGGGSNQPQHF. The CDR3 nucleotides are TGTGCCAGTAGTAGCCCCGTCGGGGGAGGGAGCAATCAGCCCCAGCATTTT.

This chain links TRBV5-8 with TRBJ2-5; TRBD1 matches at 11 bases. The V gene end was trimmed by 4 bases and the J gene end by 4 bases; junction bases not matched to a gene: 6. The CDR3 covers 15 residues. Germline loops: CDR1 SGHTS, CDR2 YDEGEE. The CDR3 sequence: CASSRGQGVRETQYF. CDR3 nucleotide sequence: TGTGCCAGCAGCCGGGGACAGGGGGTCCGAGAGACCCAGTACTTC.